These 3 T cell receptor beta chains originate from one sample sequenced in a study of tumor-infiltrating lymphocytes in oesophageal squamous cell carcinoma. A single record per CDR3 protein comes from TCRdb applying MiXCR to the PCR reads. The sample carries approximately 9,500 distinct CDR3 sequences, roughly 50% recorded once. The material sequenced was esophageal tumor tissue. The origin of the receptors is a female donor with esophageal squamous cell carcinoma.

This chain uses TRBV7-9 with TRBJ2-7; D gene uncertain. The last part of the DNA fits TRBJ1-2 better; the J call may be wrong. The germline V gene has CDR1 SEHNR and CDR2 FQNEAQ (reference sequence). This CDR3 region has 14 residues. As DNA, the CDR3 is TGTGCCAGCAGCTTAGACAGCTACCTCTATGGCTACACCTTC. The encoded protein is CASSLDSYLYGYTF.

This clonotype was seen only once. The CDR3, as DNA: TGTGCCAGCAGTTTATTGGGGGGCTATGGCTACACCTTC. Its protein product is CASSLLGGYGYTF. The V and J genes are TRBV28 and TRBJ1-2, with a weak D call TRBD1 (5 bases). The germline gives CDR1 MDHEN, CDR2 SYDVKM. V was cut by 1 base and J by 4 bases, with 7 bases left in between. The CDR3 runs to 13 residues.

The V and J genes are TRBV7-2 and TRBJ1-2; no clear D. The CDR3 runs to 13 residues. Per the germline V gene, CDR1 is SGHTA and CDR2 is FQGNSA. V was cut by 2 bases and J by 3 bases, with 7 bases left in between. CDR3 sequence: CASSLYRDYGYTF. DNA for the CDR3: TGTGCCAGCAGCTTATATCGGGACTATGGCTACACCTTC.